The 20 T cell receptor beta chains below all came from one sample that was sequenced in a study of blood T cell repertoires in COVID-19. The repertoire was sequenced with immunoSEQ multiplex PCR; TCRdb's copy has only in-frame clones and lacks some. Counted here are around 230,000 clones, approximately 90% occurring once; the ten biggest clones make up less than 0.75%. Sequenced input: peripheral blood. The receptors here all came from a man aged 40-55 years with acute or convalescent COVID-19.

The V gene is TRBV27, the J gene TRBJ1-6; D might be TRBD1 (6 bases). The germline gives CDR1 MNHEY, CDR2 SMNVEV (reference sequence). V lost 8 bases and J 10 bases, leaving 15 bases between the germline ends. The CDR3 spans 13 residues. DNA for the CDR3: TGTGCCAGCTCTCTACACAGGGAATCACCCCTCCACTTT. It encodes CASSLHRESPLHF.

The chain recombines TRBV5-1 with TRBJ2-7; 8 bases map to TRBD2. With V trimmed by 2 bases and J by 3 bases, 4 bases remained unmatched. Germline CDR1 SGHRS, CDR2 YFSETQ. The CDR3 loop spans 14 amino acids. DNA of the CDR3: TGCGCCAGCAGCTTCAGCGGGAGTGGCTACGAGCAGTACTTC. Its protein product is CASSFSGSGYEQYF.

The CDR3 DNA follows: TGTGCCAGCAGCCGATCCCCGGTGGGACTAGCGGGAGGATCCACAGATACGCAGTATTTT. It specifies CASSRSPVGLAGGSTDTQYF. The rearrangement links TRBV4-2 to TRBJ2-3; TRBD2 aligns across 15 bases. The germline gives CDR1 LGHNA, CDR2 YNFKEQ. This CDR3 comprises 20 residues. V trimming: 4 bases; J trimming: 2 bases; junction bases outside the gene matches: 13.

The chain combines TRBV5-1 with TRBJ2-3; 7 nucleotides line up with TRBD1. With 2 bases clipped from V and 6 bases from J, the junction kept 0 bases outside the gene matches. The CDR3 spans 12 residues. Germline CDR1 is SGHRS and CDR2 is YFSETQ. In DNA, the CDR3 is TGCGCCAGCAGCTTACAGGGGGATACGCAGTATTTT. This encodes CASSLQGDTQYF.

The rearrangement uses TRBV14 and TRBJ2-7; no clear D. Trimming stripped 1 base from V and 2 bases from J, with 12 bases between. CDR3 length equals 15 residues. CDR1 is SGHDN and CDR2 is FVKESK in the germline V gene. The chain's CDR3 is CASSQGALRPYEQYF. DNA of the CDR3: TGTGCCAGCAGCCAAGGGGCGCTCCGTCCCTACGAGCAGTACTTC.

V usage is TRBV3-1 (or the pseudogene TRBV3-2) and J usage is TRBJ1-2, with 9 bases aligning to TRBD1. The CDR3 sequence is 16 residues long. Unmatched junction bases numbered 6, after V lost 2 bases and J lost 2 bases. Germline V gene data show CDR1 as LGHDT and CDR2 as YNNKEL (reference sequence). Here the CDR3 DNA reads TGTGCCAGCAGCCAATTGACAGGGGGTCTGAACTATGGCTACACCTTC. Amino acid sequence: CASSQLTGGLNYGYTF.

The V and J genes are TRBV7-9 and TRBJ1-4, with a possible D match to TRBD1 (5 bases). The CDR3 loop spans 14 amino acids. V dropped 4 bases and J dropped 4 bases, with 10 bases sitting between them. Germline CDR1 reads SEHNR; CDR2 reads FQNEAQ (reference sequence). The CDR3: CASSSYRFNEKLFF. CDR3 coding DNA: TGTGCCAGCAGCTCTTACAGGTTTAATGAAAAACTGTTTTTT.

The J gene is TRBJ1-6, the V gene TRBV3-1 (or the pseudogene TRBV3-2); the D is unclear. Deletions cut 0 bases from V and 10 bases from J, with 13 bases between. Per the germline V gene, CDR1 is LGHDT and CDR2 is YNNKEL (reference sequence). This CDR3 contains 15 residues. CDR3 coding DNA: TGTGCCAGCAGCCAAGATGCAGCGTTTAACTCACCCCTCCACTTT. Protein: CASSQDAAFNSPLHF.

This chain links TRBV6-2 or TRBV6-3 with TRBJ2-1, with 10 bases fitting TRBD1. The CDR3 sequence is 16 residues long. The germline V gene has CDR1 MNHEY and CDR2 SVGEGT. Unmatched junction bases numbered 11, after V lost 2 bases and J lost 10 bases. The CDR3 region has the DNA TGTGCCAGCAGTTACGCTTCCGGGACAGGGGAAAGGGAGCAGTTCTTC. Residues: CASSYASGTGEREQFF.

This clone was recorded only once. The gene calls are TRBV7-9 and TRBJ2-7, with a weak D call TRBD2 (6 bases). The V and J ends lost 3 bases and 5 bases respectively, with 8 bases between them. CDR3 length equals 12 residues. Germline assignment: CDR1 SEHNR and CDR2 FQNEAQ (reference sequence). The DNA for the CDR3 is TGTGCCAGCAGCTTGACTAGGAACGAGCAGTACTTC. This sequence encodes CASSLTRNEQYF.

This chain links TRBV5-8 with TRBJ2-7, with 9 bases aligning to TRBD1. After removal of 4 bases from V and 5 bases from J, the junction contained 7 bases not matched to a gene. This CDR3 contains 14 residues. Germline-derived CDR1 and CDR2 are SGHTS and YDEGEE. The CDR3 DNA reads as TGTGCCAGCAGCGGGTGGACAGGGGTACACGAGCAGTACTTC. Protein sequence: CASSGWTGVHEQYF.

CDR3 loop: CASAPGTGARIRQPQHF. In DNA form, the CDR3 reads TGTGCCAGTGCCCCCGGGACAGGGGCCCGAATTAGGCAGCCCCAGCATTTT. The chain recombines TRBV6-4 with TRBJ1-5; the match to TRBD1 covers 10 bases. Trimming at V came to 9 bases and at J to 7 bases, leaving 18 bases not matched to a gene. Looked up from germline, CDR1 is MRHNA and CDR2 is SNTAGT. The CDR3 covers 17 residues.

V gene TRBV12-3 or TRBV12-4 combines with J gene TRBJ2-3, with a weak D call TRBD1 (5 bases). The CDR3 extends over 13 amino acids. Trimming removed 2 bases at V and 6 bases at J, with 9 bases between. The CDR3 reads CASSLSGRDTQYF. The CDR3 DNA reads TGTGCCAGCAGTTTATCAGGGCGGGATACGCAGTATTTT.

This clone was picked up one time. CDR3 bases: TGTGCCAGTAGTCCCATACAACAGGGGTCTTCCCAAGAGACCCAGTACTTC. This codes for CASSPIQQGSSQETQYF. This chain links TRBV19 with TRBJ2-5, with 7 bases fitting TRBD1. The CDR3 loop spans 17 amino acids. Per the germline V gene, CDR1 is LNHDA and CDR2 is SQIVND (reference sequence). Losses at the gene ends were 5 bases for V and 1 base for J; bases not matched to a gene: 13.

The V call is TRBV2, the J call TRBJ2-3; D is possibly TRBD1 (5 bases). V lost 2 bases, J lost 2 bases, and 17 bases lay in between. The length of the CDR3 is 17 residues. The germline V gene has CDR1 SNHLY and CDR2 FYNNEI. The CDR3 spells CASSELGDSTLTDTQYF. Here the CDR3 DNA reads TGTGCCAGCAGTGAACTAGGAGACAGTACCCTCACAGATACGCAGTATTTT.

CDR3 residues: CASSLGLATNEQFF. CDR3 nucleotide sequence: TGTGCCAGCAGCTTAGGGCTAGCGACGAATGAGCAGTTCTTC. This chain connects TRBV7-3 to TRBJ2-1; D possibly corresponds to TRBD2 (6 bases). Trimming removed 2 bases from V and 7 bases from J, with 12 bases in between. Germline lookup yields CDR1 SGHTA and CDR2 FQGTGA. The CDR3 length is 14 residues.

This clone was seen only a few times. The V call is TRBV19, the J call TRBJ1-2, with a weak D call TRBD1 (6 bases). CDR3 length: 14 residues. The ends were cut back, 1 base at V and 4 bases at J, with 10 bases in the middle. CDR1 is LNHDA, CDR2 SQIVND, per germline (reference sequence). The CDR3 loop reads CASSIGTDFYGYTF. CDR3 nucleotide sequence: TGTGCCAGTAGTATAGGGACAGACTTCTATGGCTACACCTTC.

J is TRBJ2-2 and V is TRBV19; 7 bases are a match to TRBD1. Looked up from germline, CDR1 is LNHDA and CDR2 is SQIVND (reference sequence). V dropped 9 bases and J dropped 3; count of bases not matched to a gene: 7. The CDR3 totals 14 residues. The DNA for the CDR3 is TGTGCCAGGCAGACAGGGACGGACACCGGGGAGCTGTTTTTT. It specifies CARQTGTDTGELFF.

The chain is built from TRBV11-2 and TRBJ1-2; 9 nucleotides match TRBD1. Per the germline V gene, CDR1 is SGHAT and CDR2 is FQNNGV. This CDR3 is 15 amino acids long. Losses at the gene ends were 6 bases for V and 4 bases for J; bases not matched to a gene: 9. CDR3 in amino acids: CASRPGQGSTYGYTF. The CDR3 region has the DNA TGTGCCAGCAGACCCGGACAGGGGAGTACCTATGGCTACACCTTC.

The V call is TRBV19, the J call TRBJ2-3; possible D gene TRBD2, 6 bases. V lost 1 base and J lost 0, with 8 bases in between. The CDR3 extends over 15 amino acids. Per germline, CDR1 LNHDA and CDR2 SQIVND (reference sequence). In DNA, the CDR3 is TGTGCCAGTAGTATAGCGGAGGGGAGCACAGATACGCAGTATTTT. This codes for CASSIAEGSTDTQYF.